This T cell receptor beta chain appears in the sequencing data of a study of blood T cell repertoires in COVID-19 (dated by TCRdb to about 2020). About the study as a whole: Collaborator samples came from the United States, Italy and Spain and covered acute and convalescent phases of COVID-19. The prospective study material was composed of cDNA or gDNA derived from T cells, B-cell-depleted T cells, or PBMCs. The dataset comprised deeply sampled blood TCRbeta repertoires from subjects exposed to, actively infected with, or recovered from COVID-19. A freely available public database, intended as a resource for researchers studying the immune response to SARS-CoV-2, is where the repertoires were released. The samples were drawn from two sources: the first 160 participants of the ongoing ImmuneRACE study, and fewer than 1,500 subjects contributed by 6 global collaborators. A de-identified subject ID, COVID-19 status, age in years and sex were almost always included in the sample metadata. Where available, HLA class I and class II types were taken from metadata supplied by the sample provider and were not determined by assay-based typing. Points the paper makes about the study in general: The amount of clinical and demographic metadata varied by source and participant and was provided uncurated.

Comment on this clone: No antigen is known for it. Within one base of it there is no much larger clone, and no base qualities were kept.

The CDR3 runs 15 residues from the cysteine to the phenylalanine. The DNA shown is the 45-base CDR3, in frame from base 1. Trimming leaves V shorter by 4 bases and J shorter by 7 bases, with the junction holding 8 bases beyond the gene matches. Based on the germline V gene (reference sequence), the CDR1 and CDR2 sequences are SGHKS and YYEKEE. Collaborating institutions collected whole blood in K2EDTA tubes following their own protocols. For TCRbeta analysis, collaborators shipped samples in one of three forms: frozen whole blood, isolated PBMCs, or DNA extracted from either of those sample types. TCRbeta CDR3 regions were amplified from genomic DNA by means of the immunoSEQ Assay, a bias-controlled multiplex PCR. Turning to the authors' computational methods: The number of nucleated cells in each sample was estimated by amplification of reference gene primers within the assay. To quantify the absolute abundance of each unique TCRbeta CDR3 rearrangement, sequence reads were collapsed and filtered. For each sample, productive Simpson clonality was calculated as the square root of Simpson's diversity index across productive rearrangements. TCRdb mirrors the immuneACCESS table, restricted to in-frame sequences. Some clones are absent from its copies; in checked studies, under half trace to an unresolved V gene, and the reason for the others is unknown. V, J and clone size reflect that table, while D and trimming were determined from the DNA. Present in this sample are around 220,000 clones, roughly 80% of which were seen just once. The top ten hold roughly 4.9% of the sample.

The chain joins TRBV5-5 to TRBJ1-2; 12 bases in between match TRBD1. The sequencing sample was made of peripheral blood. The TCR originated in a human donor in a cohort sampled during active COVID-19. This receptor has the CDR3 CASSVGTGGGFGYTF. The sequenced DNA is TGTGCCAGCAGCGTCGGGACAGGGGGCGGTTTTGGCTACACCTTC.